This TCR beta chain came from a study of cytomegalovirus exposure and HLA in healthy donors. The overall study: It was reported in a later analysis that the 95 to 150 validation repertoires used the same platform as the roughly 640 first-cohort repertoires. Whole-study findings and limits: The study flagged about 150 TCR beta chains as cytomegalovirus-associated.

The protocol was immunoSEQ multiplex PCR, while the TCRdb copy is restricted to in-frame clones and leaves out a portion. Of 160,000 or so clones in the sample, approximately 90% were seen once. Separate from the approximately 650-subject first cohort, the roughly 130-subject validation cohort was the one that the donors belonged to. Comment on this clone: No antigen is known for it.

Sequencing was done on a sample of PBMCs. The TCR was taken from a woman aged 30 to 39 in good health and CMV-seronegative.

The CDR3 here is CASSGSVVTQYF. In DNA, the CDR3 is TGTGCCAGCAGCGGGAGCGTGGTTACGCAGTATTTT. J is TRBJ2-3 and V is TRBV7-2; possibly TRBD2 for D (5 bases). V was cut by 5 bases and J by 8 bases, with 11 bases left in between. Germline V gives CDR1 SGHTA, CDR2 FQGNSA. The CDR3 is 12 residues long.